This section outlines one TCR beta chain sequence together with its context. Its specificity is unknown. The PCR employed 60 Vbeta primers together with 13 Jbeta primers. TCRdb keeps only in-frame clones here, not all; method: immunoSEQ multiplex PCR. The data show 150,000 to 200,000 clones, with 60% to 80% seen just once and around 3.1% held by the top ten. The sample originates from a study of cytomegalovirus exposure and HLA in healthy donors. General observations from the study: What a later analysis showed was that several of the most significant clusters appeared linked to common viral pathogens. In a later analysis, about 17,000 TCR beta sequences were associated with HLA alleles at 0.05 false discovery rate. Among TCR sequences, most were rare, though some public TCRs appeared in many donors.

Per the germline V gene, CDR1 is SGHTA and CDR2 is FQGNSA. CDR3 size: 15 residues. V shed 5 bases and J 3 bases; nucleotides not matched to a gene: 7. Donors sampled were nominally healthy, though unrecorded immune exposures were likely. The TCR originated in a female donor in good health and CMV-seronegative. The rearrangement uses TRBV7-2 and TRBJ1-5; 7 bases agree with TRBD1. The sample comprised PBMCs. Here the CDR3 reads CASSLGQSDNQPQHF. In DNA, the CDR3 is TGTGCCAGCAGCCTGGGACAGTCGGACAATCAGCCCCAGCATTTT.